Below, 19 T cell receptor beta chains from the same sample are listed, as sequenced in a study of cytomegalovirus exposure and HLA in healthy donors. Both 60 Vbeta primers and 13 Jbeta primers went into the PCR. Method: immunoSEQ multiplex PCR; TCRdb's copy keeps in-frame clones and lacks some. The table shows fewer than 150,000 clones, with roughly 80% occurring only once. The sequencing input was PBMCs. The receptors were sampled from a man between 25 and 39 years old in good health and CMV-seronegative.

V usage is TRBV28 and J usage is TRBJ1-2; no definite D call. The V end lost 1 base, the J end lost 3 bases, and 15 bases lay between the germline ends. Germline assignment: CDR1 MDHEN and CDR2 SYDVKM. The CDR3 has 16 residues. CDR3: CASSLFGRGEDYGYTF. DNA for the CDR3: TGTGCCAGCAGTTTATTCGGCCGGGGAGAAGACTATGGCTACACCTTC.

The chain links TRBV4-1 to TRBJ1-2, with D possibly TRBD1 on 5 matching bases. This CDR3 is 14 amino acids long. Looked up from germline, CDR1 is MGHRA and CDR2 is YSYEKL. V lost 6 bases, J lost 7 bases, and 18 bases lay in between. The CDR3 sequence is CASRAPGGRSGYTF. As DNA, the CDR3 is TGCGCCAGCAGGGCCCCCGGGGGGAGGAGTGGCTACACCTTC.

The V call is TRBV6-1, the J call TRBJ2-7; D possibly corresponds to TRBD2 (5 bases). V lost 1 base and J 12 bases, leaving 19 bases between the germline ends. Germline V CDR1 and CDR2: MNHNS, SASEGT. This CDR3 has 14 residues. CDR3 region: CASSEVSGRTRGYF. CDR3 DNA: TGTGCCAGCAGTGAAGTCAGCGGTCGAACCCGGGGGTACTTC.

This clone was counted a few times. The chain combines TRBV2 with TRBJ1-5, with 9 bases that match TRBD1. The CDR3 runs to 15 residues. From germline, CDR1 is SNHLY and CDR2 FYNNEI. J was trimmed by 8 bases and V by 5 bases; bases with no gene match: 10. CDR3 loop: CASSKSGTGWEPQHF. The DNA for the CDR3 is TGTGCCAGCAGTAAATCCGGGACAGGGTGGGAGCCCCAGCATTTT. Variable domain in full (rest from reference TRBV2 and TRBJ1-5): EPEVTQTPSHQVTQMGQEVILRCVPISNHLYFYWYRQILGQKVEFLVSFYNNEISEKSEIFDDQFSVERPDGSNFTLKIRSTKLEDSAMYFCASSKSGTGWEPQHFGDGTRLSIL.

This clone turned up a few times. J is TRBJ2-1 and V is TRBV28; D is possibly TRBD2 (5 bases). Germline V gene sequence: CDR1 MDHEN, CDR2 SYDVKM. Trimming removed 7 bases at V and 8 bases at J, with 9 bases between. This CDR3 region has 11 residues. In DNA, the CDR3 is TGTGCCAGCACACTGGGAGATGAGCAGTTCTTC. Protein product: CASTLGDEQFF.

This clone appeared a few times. This chain connects TRBV2 to TRBJ1-4; perhaps TRBD1 as D (5 bases). The CDR3 is made up of 16 amino acids. Germline values: CDR1 SNHLY, CDR2 FYNNEI. The V end was cut by 0 bases, the J end by 11 bases, with 19 bases between. This CDR3 is CASSEATPGLGWKLFF. The DNA of the CDR3 is TGTGCCAGCAGTGAAGCGACACCAGGGTTAGGGTGGAAACTGTTTTTT.

This sequence joins TRBV19 and TRBJ1-5, with D maybe TRBD1 (6 bases). The V end was cut by 5 bases, the J end by 3 bases, with 11 bases between. Germline V lookup: CDR1 LNHDA, CDR2 SQIVND (reference sequence). This CDR3 comprises 14 residues. CDR3 sequence: CASSWTEHNQPQHF. In DNA form, the CDR3 reads TGTGCCAGTAGTTGGACAGAGCACAATCAGCCCCAGCATTTT.

The chain is built from TRBV30 and TRBJ1-5; TRBD1 aligns across 7 bases. Germline V lookup: CDR1 GTSNPN, CDR2 SVGIG (reference sequence). The CDR3 sequence is 12 residues long. The ends lost 5 bases at V and 4 bases at J; junction bases unmatched: 2. CDR3 nucleotide sequence: TGTGCCTGGGGACAGGCGAATCAGCCCCAGCATTTT. Translated, it gives CAWGQANQPQHF. Variable domain in full (rest from reference TRBV30 and TRBJ1-5): SQTIHQWPATLVQPVGSPLSLECTVEGTSNPNLYWYRQAAGRGLQLLFYSVGIGQISSEVPQNLSASRPQDRQFILSSKKLLLSDSGFYLCAWGQANQPQHFGDGTRLSIL.

In its sample, this clone was seen a few times. The V call is TRBV7-9, the J call TRBJ2-3, with 7 bases lining up with TRBD2. The CDR3 spans 16 residues. With V trimmed by 4 bases and J by 1 base, 8 bases remained unmatched. Germline CDR1 is SEHNR and CDR2 is FQNEAQ (reference sequence). The CDR3 coding sequence is TGTGCCAGCAGCTCAACCCTTCTAGCGGGCACAGATACGCAGTATTTT. Encoded protein: CASSSTLLAGTDTQYF.

The chain uses TRBV5-1 and TRBJ2-5; 13 bases match TRBD2. Unmatched junction bases numbered 7, after V lost 3 bases and J lost 5 bases. Germline CDR1 reads SGHRS; CDR2 reads YFSETQ. The CDR3 loop spans 16 amino acids. CDR3 region: CASSSGLAGVMETQYF. The CDR3 coding sequence is TGCGCCAGCAGCTCCGGACTAGCGGGAGTTATGGAGACCCAGTACTTC.

The V call is TRBV7-2, the J call TRBJ2-1; 13 bases are shared with TRBD2. The ends lost 5 bases at V and 12 bases at J; junction bases unmatched: 7. The CDR3 has 14 residues. CDR1 is SGHTA and CDR2 is FQGNSA in the germline V gene. The CDR3: CASSPGLAGVRQFF. The CDR3 bases are TGTGCCAGCAGCCCAGGACTAGCGGGAGTTCGGCAGTTCTTC.

CDR3 DNA: TGTGCCAGCGATAGCGGGAGTAACTTCGGGGAGCTGTTTTTT. This encodes CASDSGSNFGELFF. The genes are TRBV6-1 and TRBJ2-2, with TRBD2 matching over 9 bases. The CDR3 covers 14 residues. The germline CDR1 and CDR2 sequences are MNHNS and SASEGT. Trimming cost V 8 bases and J 7 bases; bases outside gene matches: 8.

The chain combines TRBV6-6 with TRBJ1-1, with 7 bases lining up with TRBD1. The CDR3 has 16 amino acids. CDR1 is MNHNY and CDR2 is SVGAGI in the germline V gene (reference sequence). The trim removed 6 bases at V and 4 bases at J, leaving 14 bases unmatched. DNA for the CDR3: TGTGCCAGCAGACCCCGACGGGCAGGGGGGCGCACTGAAGCTTTCTTT. This gives the protein CASRPRRAGGRTEAFF.

The CDR3 protein is CASSESGVAGYTF. DNA of the CDR3: TGTGCCAGCAGTGAATCGGGGGTCGCTGGCTACACCTTC. The rearrangement uses TRBV6-1 and TRBJ1-2, with D maybe TRBD1 (5 bases). The germline V gene encodes CDR1 MNHNS and CDR2 SASEGT. V dropped 2 bases and J dropped 7 bases, with 11 bases sitting between them. The CDR3 consists of 13 residues.

The V call is TRBV18, the J call TRBJ2-4; 8 bases are shared with TRBD2. The CDR3 is 14 residues long. Germline V gives CDR1 KGHSH, CDR2 LQKENI. V lost 2 bases and J lost 5; bases outside the gene matches: 2. The chain's CDR3 is CASSPISGENIQYF. CDR3 nucleotide sequence: TGTGCCAGCTCACCAATTAGCGGGGAAAACATTCAGTACTTC.

This sequence joins TRBV6-5 and TRBJ2-7; perhaps TRBD2 as D (6 bases). Germline V gene lookup returns CDR1 MNHEY and CDR2 SVGAGI. The length of the CDR3 is 13 residues. Trimming shortened V by 8 bases and J by 4 bases, and 15 bases separated the two germline ends. The CDR3 spells CASAPSAGYEQYF. The CDR3 nucleotides are TGTGCCAGCGCTCCTAGCGCGGGGTACGAGCAGTACTTC.

This clone was recorded a few times. The gene calls are TRBV4-2 and TRBJ1-2, with TRBD1 as a possible D gene (6 bases). Between the trimmed V and J ends, which lost 4 bases and 8 bases, there was a span of 17 bases. The CDR3 totals 14 residues. Germline V gene lookup returns CDR1 LGHNA and CDR2 YNFKEQ. As DNA, the CDR3 is TGTGCCAGCAGCCGGGACGGAACAGGGCAAGGCTACACCTTC. This sequence encodes CASSRDGTGQGYTF.

This sequence joins TRBV7-6 and TRBJ2-1; TRBD1 aligns across 9 bases. V was pared by 3 bases and J by 8 bases, with 2 bases of the junction left unmatched. Germline V gene lookup returns CDR1 SGHVS and CDR2 FNYEAQ. This CDR3 contains 13 residues. In DNA form, the CDR3 reads TGTGCCAGCAGCTTCGACAGGGGGGATGAGCAGTTCTTC. The encoded protein is CASSFDRGDEQFF.

The chain combines TRBV7-8 with TRBJ2-1, with D maybe TRBD2 (7 bases). The CDR3 has 14 residues. The germline V gene has CDR1 SGHVS and CDR2 FQNEAQ. Trimming took off 2 bases at V and 15 bases at J, with 20 bases between the two ends. The CDR3 sequence is CASSLLTKWGGVFF. Written as DNA, the CDR3 is TGTGCCAGCAGCTTATTGACAAAATGGGGGGGCGTGTTCTTC. The complete variable domain, with remaining parts taken from reference TRBV7-8 and TRBJ2-1, reads GAGVSQSPRYKVAKRGQDVALRCDPISGHVSLFWYQQALGQGPEFLTYFQNEAQLDKSGLPSDRFFAERPEGSVSTLKIQRTQQEDSAVYLCASSLLTKWGGVFFGPGTRLTVL.